One and the same sample provided the 18 T cell receptor beta chains below, sequenced in a study of blood T cell repertoires in COVID-19. This table comes from immunoSEQ multiplex PCR, and its TCRdb copy is limited to in-frame clones, with some not included. Of 200,000 to 300,000 clones in the sample, 86% are singletons; the top ten hold about 2.9%. Source material: peripheral blood. The receptors were gathered from a woman in her twenties or thirties who had recovered from COVID-19.

The chain joins TRBV5-1 to TRBJ2-7, with 7 bases identical to TRBD2. Germline V gene sequence: CDR1 SGHRS, CDR2 YFSETQ. The J segment lost 0 bases and the V segment lost 0 bases, leaving 3 bases of the junction unmatched. The length of the CDR3 is 15 residues. Here the CDR3 reads CASSLAAGPSYEQYF. The CDR3 bases are TGCGCCAGCAGCTTGGCAGCGGGGCCCTCCTACGAGCAGTACTTC.

As concerns this clone: Because the CDR3's place on the DNA is in doubt, the DNA is left out and the CDR3 is given as listed by TCRdb. The CDR3 sequence: CASSYVGPGGYGYTF. This chain connects TRBV6-7 to TRBJ1-2. Being an ORF, TRBV6-7 has a function that is uncertain. The CDR3 length equals 15 residues, ends included.

J is TRBJ1-2 and V is TRBV27; the D is unclear. Trimming stripped 8 bases from V and 5 bases from J, with 15 bases between. The germline V gene has CDR1 MNHEY and CDR2 SMNVEV (reference sequence). The CDR3 runs to 13 residues. In DNA, the CDR3 is TGTGCCAGCGGGCCGAGGGTATCATATGGCTACACCTTC. Its translation is CASGPRVSYGYTF.

This clone was seen a few times. The chain is built from TRBV7-9 and TRBJ1-1; D is undetermined. V was shortened by 3 bases and J by 4 bases, with 12 bases between the two germline ends. The CDR3 consists of 14 residues. CDR1 and CDR2 (germline): SEHNR, FQNEAQ (reference sequence). The chain's CDR3 is CASSFEGLATEAFF. The CDR3 DNA follows: TGTGCCAGCAGCTTTGAGGGCCTGGCCACTGAAGCTTTCTTT.

CDR3 amino acids: CASSVSGDREAFF. The CDR3 nucleotides are TGTGCCAGCAGCGTCTCCGGGGACAGGGAGGCTTTCTTT. This chain joins TRBV9 and TRBJ1-1; 9 bases map to TRBD1. The CDR3 has 13 residues. Per the germline V gene, CDR1 is SGDLS and CDR2 is YYNGEE. The V and J ends lost 2 bases and 11 bases, in that order; junction bases with no gene match: 7.

The V and J genes are TRBV6-1 and TRBJ1-2; D may be TRBD1 (5 bases). The CDR3 contains 14 residues. Between the trimmed V and J ends, which lost 1 base and 1 base, there was a span of 7 bases. Germline values: CDR1 MNHNS, CDR2 SASEGT. The CDR3 DNA reads as TGTGCCAGCAGTGAAGGGGGCAGTAACTATGGCTACACCTTC. The encoded protein is CASSEGGSNYGYTF.

The chain links TRBV12-3 or TRBV12-4 to TRBJ2-5; perhaps TRBD1 as D (5 bases). The CDR3 is 11 amino acids. With 8 bases removed from V and 4 bases from J, the gap between germline ends came to 8 bases. The DNA for the CDR3 is TGTGCCAGCGGACATGGAGAGACCCAGTACTTC. Protein sequence: CASGHGETQYF.

The V call is TRBV4-1, the J call TRBJ1-1, with D maybe TRBD1 (5 bases). Germline values: CDR1 MGHRA, CDR2 YSYEKL. Trimming stripped 0 bases from V and 5 bases from J, with 16 bases between. The CDR3 is 16 residues long. As DNA, the CDR3 is TGCGCCAGCAGCCAAGATAGAGCCAGGGTGGGGACTGAAGCTTTCTTT. This gives the protein CASSQDRARVGTEAFF.

The J gene is TRBJ1-2, the V gene TRBV4-1; D uncertain. The CDR3 runs 20 residues. V lost 1 base to trimming and J lost 4 bases, with 28 bases between them. From germline, CDR1 is MGHRA and CDR2 YSYEKL. Here the CDR3 DNA reads TGCGCCAGCAGCCAAGGCTTCCCTATTCGGGGTCAGCTTAGTGGCTATGGCTACACCTTC. Translating it yields CASSQGFPIRGQLSGYGYTF.

The chain couples TRBV7-9 to TRBJ2-7; a weak D match, TRBD1 (5 bases). Per germline, CDR1 SEHNR and CDR2 FQNEAQ (reference sequence). There are 11 residues in the CDR3. V gave up 5 bases and J gave up 6 bases, with 8 bases separating them. In DNA form, the CDR3 reads TGTGCCAGCAGCCTAACAGGCGAGCAGTACTTC. Its translation: CASSLTGEQYF.

The chain links TRBV5-1 to TRBJ1-4; TRBD1 might be the D (5 bases). CDR1 and CDR2 from the germline V gene are SGHRS and YFSETQ. V lost 1 base and J 5 bases, leaving 12 bases between the germline ends. The CDR3 is 15 amino acids. CDR3 DNA: TGCGCCAGCAGCTTGCTAGGACAAACAAATGAAAAACTGTTTTTT. This translates into CASSLLGQTNEKLFF.

The chain is built from TRBV7-3 and TRBJ2-5; 7 positions match TRBD1. This CDR3 is built from 15 residues. Germline CDR1 SGHTA, CDR2 FQGTGA. V was clipped by 2 bases and J by 5 bases; unmatched bases: 8. The CDR3 reads CASSLSTGVGETQYF. CDR3 in DNA: TGTGCCAGCAGCTTATCAACAGGGGTGGGGGAGACCCAGTACTTC.

This clone was detected only once. This chain links TRBV5-6 with TRBJ1-4, with TRBD1 identical over 7 bases. The trim removed 4 bases at V and 0 bases at J, leaving 12 bases unmatched. The CDR3 is made up of 18 amino acids. CDR1 SGHDT and CDR2 YYEEEE come from the germline V gene. In DNA, the CDR3 is TGTGCCAGCAGCAAAAGGCGGACAGGACAAGCAACTAATGAAAAACTGTTTTTT. It codes for CASSKRRTGQATNEKLFF. Variable domain in full (rest from reference TRBV5-6 and TRBJ1-4): DAGVTQSPTHLIKTRGQQVTLRCSPKSGHDTVSWYQQALGQGPQFIFQYYEEEERQRGNFPDRFSGHQFPNYSSELNVNALLLGDSALYLCASSKRRTGQATNEKLFFGSGTQLSVL.

The V gene is TRBV2, the J gene TRBJ2-3, with D perhaps matching TRBD2 (5 bases). Germline V gene sequence: CDR1 SNHLY, CDR2 FYNNEI. V was clipped by 4 bases and J by 0 bases, with 8 bases between them. The CDR3 covers 14 residues. The CDR3 region is CASSVRGSTDTQYF. The CDR3 DNA sequence: TGTGCCAGCAGTGTGAGAGGGAGCACAGATACGCAGTATTTT.

The chain recombines TRBV27 with TRBJ2-7, with 9 bases that match TRBD1. Looked up from germline, CDR1 is MNHEY and CDR2 is SMNVEV (reference sequence). The trim removed 6 bases at V and 3 bases at J, leaving 6 bases unmatched. This CDR3 has 14 residues. Here the CDR3 DNA reads TGTGCCAGCAGGACAGGGGGGATGTTCTACGAGCAGTACTTC. This sequence encodes CASRTGGMFYEQYF.

The chain carries TRBV7-2 and TRBJ2-7, with D perhaps matching TRBD1 (6 bases). The CDR3 sequence is 17 residues long. Trimming removed 5 bases from V and 7 bases from J, with 27 bases in between. Germline-derived CDR1 and CDR2 are SGHTA and FQGNSA. The CDR3 protein is CASSPSQSDTGLGEQYF. The CDR3 DNA reads as TGTGCCAGCAGCCCAAGCCAATCTGACACAGGGTTGGGTGAGCAGTACTTC.

The J gene is TRBJ2-6, the V gene TRBV19; D is unclear. Germline CDR1 reads LNHDA; CDR2 reads SQIVND (reference sequence). The V end lost 3 bases, the J end lost 1 base, and 4 bases lay between the germline ends. CDR3 length: 14 residues. CDR3 DNA: TGTGCCAGTAGTATCCCTTCTGGGGCCAACGTCCTGACTTTC. This encodes CASSIPSGANVLTF.

V usage is TRBV4-1 and J usage is TRBJ2-3; maybe TRBD2 (5 bases). The CDR3 sequence is 16 residues long. The germline V and J ends were trimmed by 5 bases and 2 bases, with 17 bases remaining between them. CDR1 and CDR2 (germline): MGHRA, YSYEKL. The CDR3 DNA follows: TGCGCCAGCAGCTTAGGTACTAGTCGGGACACAGATACGCAGTATTTT. Its translation: CASSLGTSRDTDTQYF.